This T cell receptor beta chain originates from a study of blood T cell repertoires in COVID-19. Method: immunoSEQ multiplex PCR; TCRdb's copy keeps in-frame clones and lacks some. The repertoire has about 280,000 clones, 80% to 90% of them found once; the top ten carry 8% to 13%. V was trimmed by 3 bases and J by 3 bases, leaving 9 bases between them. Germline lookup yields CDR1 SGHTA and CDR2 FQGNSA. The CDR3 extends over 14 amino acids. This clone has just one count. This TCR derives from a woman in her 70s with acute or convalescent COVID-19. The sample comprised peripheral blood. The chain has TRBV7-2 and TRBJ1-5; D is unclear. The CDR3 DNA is TGTGCCAGCAGCTTTAGCGACGTCAATCAGCCCCAGCATTTT. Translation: CASSFSDVNQPQHF.